One and the same sample provided the 26 T cell receptor beta chains below, sequenced in a study of blood T cell repertoires in COVID-19. Only in-frame clones appear in the TCRdb table, and some are missing; sequencing was by immunoSEQ multiplex PCR. Of some 250,000 clones listed, approximately 84% were seen once; the top ten hold 15% to 17%. The sample comprised PBMCs or T cells enriched from blood (not recorded which). The receptors were sampled from a man aged 18-30 years who had recovered from COVID-19.

V is TRBV19 and J is TRBJ1-3; D remains ambiguous. This CDR3 is 15 amino acids long. With 2 bases removed from V and 0 bases from J, the gap between germline ends came to 8 bases. Germline CDR1 LNHDA, CDR2 SQIVND (reference sequence). For the CDR3, the DNA is TGTGCCAGTAGTATAATGTTTAGCTCTGGAAACACCATATATTTT. Protein sequence: CASSIMFSSGNTIYF.

The sample holds many counts of this clone. The J gene is TRBJ2-7, the V gene TRBV27; 10 nucleotides agree with TRBD2. From germline, CDR1 is MNHEY and CDR2 SMNVEV (reference sequence). The CDR3 sequence is 16 residues long. Unmatched junction bases numbered 4, after V lost 0 bases and J lost 2 bases. CDR3 protein: CASSLSTSGVTYEQYF. For the CDR3, the DNA is TGTGCCAGCAGTTTATCCACTAGCGGGGTTACCTACGAGCAGTACTTC.

The chain employs TRBV28 and TRBJ1-6; TRBD1 agrees at 7 bases. The germline V gene encodes CDR1 MDHEN and CDR2 SYDVKM. This CDR3 region has 13 residues. The CDR3 DNA reads as TGTGCGGAGAGTCGACAGGGCTCCTCACCCCTCCACTTT. The encoded protein is CAESRQGSSPLHF.

The V and J genes are TRBV6-4 and TRBJ2-1; D is ambiguous. Germline V gives CDR1 MRHNA, CDR2 SNTAGT. V was cut by 4 bases and J by 8 bases, with 12 bases left in between. The CDR3 consists of 13 residues. DNA for the CDR3: TGTGCCAGCAGTGGTTCTAGTCGGGATGAGCAGTTCTTC. It is translated as CASSGSSRDEQFF.

The chain recombines TRBV5-1 with TRBJ1-1; TRBD1 matches at 9 bases. Trimming took 4 bases from V and 6 from J; bases not matched to a gene: 10. The germline CDR1 and CDR2 sequences are SGHRS and YFSETQ. The CDR3 contains 15 residues. The CDR3 coding sequence is TGCGCCAGCAGCCCAGGACAGGGGTTGGTTGCTGAAGCTTTCTTT. Its translation: CASSPGQGLVAEAFF.

The genes are TRBV28 and TRBJ1-4; the match to TRBD1 covers 11 bases. Trimming took 3 bases from V and 4 from J; bases not matched to a gene: 4. Germline CDR1 MDHEN, CDR2 SYDVKM. The CDR3 spans 16 residues. The CDR3 DNA sequence: TGTGCCAGCAGTTTGACCGGGACAGGGGGTAATGAAAAACTGTTTTTT. This sequence encodes CASSLTGTGGNEKLFF.

This chain links TRBV18 with TRBJ2-7; D is undetermined. In germline, CDR1 is KGHSH, CDR2 LQKENI. This CDR3 has 16 residues. V dropped 2 bases and J dropped 4 bases, with 18 bases sitting between them. The CDR3 reads CASSPVAGLTIYEQYF. The DNA for the CDR3 is TGTGCCAGCTCACCAGTTGCAGGCCTAACCATATACGAGCAGTACTTC.

V usage is TRBV19 and J usage is TRBJ2-1; a possible D gene is TRBD1 (6 bases). This CDR3 contains 14 residues. The V end lost 5 bases, the J end lost 3 bases, and 11 bases lay between the germline ends. CDR1 LNHDA and CDR2 SQIVND come from the germline V gene (reference sequence). The CDR3 DNA sequence: TGTGCCAGTAGTTCCTGGACAGACTACAATGAGCAGTTCTTC. Its translation is CASSSWTDYNEQFF.

V is TRBV3-1 (or the pseudogene TRBV3-2) and J is TRBJ2-6, with a weak D call TRBD1 (5 bases). Germline V lookup: CDR1 LGHDT, CDR2 YNNKEL (reference sequence). Trimming stripped 1 base from V and 14 bases from J, with 12 bases between. This CDR3 spans 13 amino acids. The CDR3 DNA follows: TGTGCCAGCAGCCAAGTTGTTGGGGCCCTCCTGACTTTC. Encoded protein: CASSQVVGALLTF.

Here the CDR3 reads CASSHLAGHNEQFF. CDR3 DNA: TGTGCCAGCAGCCACTTAGCGGGACACAATGAGCAGTTCTTC. The chain combines TRBV3-1 (or the pseudogene TRBV3-2) with TRBJ2-1, with 8 positions matching TRBD2. Germline CDR1 is LGHDT and CDR2 is YNNKEL (reference sequence). The CDR3 runs to 14 residues. V shed 3 bases, J shed 5 bases, and the junction held 3 bases outside the gene matches.

The chain uses TRBV29-1 and TRBJ1-1; tentative D call: TRBD1 (5 bases). Looked up from germline, CDR1 is SQVTM and CDR2 is ANQGSEA. This CDR3 contains 14 residues. Trimming shortened V by 1 base and J by 5 bases, and 14 bases separated the two germline ends. The CDR3 loop is CSVEAGGELTEAFF. The CDR3 region has the DNA TGCAGCGTTGAAGCGGGGGGGGAATTGACTGAAGCTTTCTTT.

V usage is TRBV4-2 and J usage is TRBJ1-5, with a tentative D call TRBD1 (5 bases). The V gene lost 1 base and the J gene lost 0 bases, with 13 bases spanning the gap. CDR3 length: 17 amino acids. In germline, CDR1 is LGHNA, CDR2 YNFKEQ. The CDR3 reads CASSQAAAGHSNQPQHF. The CDR3 region has the DNA TGTGCCAGCAGCCAAGCGGCGGCAGGGCATAGCAATCAGCCCCAGCATTTT.

The genes are TRBV4-2 and TRBJ2-7; 7 nucleotides align to TRBD1. The CDR3 loop spans 16 amino acids. The germline gives CDR1 LGHNA, CDR2 YNFKEQ. After removal of 4 bases from V and 5 bases from J, the junction contained 14 bases not matched to a gene. For the CDR3, the DNA is TGTGCCAGCAGCCGCCAGAACGGCAGGGGGTCAAACGAGCAGTACTTC. Protein sequence: CASSRQNGRGSNEQYF.

The rearrangement joins TRBV10-2 to TRBJ2-5; 9 nucleotides agree with TRBD1. The CDR3 extends over 14 amino acids. The V and J ends lost 10 bases and 3 bases, in that order; junction bases with no gene match: 9. CDR1 WSHSY and CDR2 SAAADI come from the germline V gene. The CDR3 DNA reads TGCGCCACCTCGGGACAGGGAGGGAAAGAGACCCAGTACTTC. This codes for CATSGQGGKETQYF.

A note on this clone: One end of the junction does not line up with germline, which may come from a read error. The chain recombines TRBV7-7 with TRBJ2-5; the match to TRBD1 covers 7 bases. The CDR3 is made up of 14 amino acids. Germline CDR1 reads SSHAT; CDR2 reads FNYEAQ (reference sequence). The CDR3: CASSPGQLQETQYF. For the CDR3, the DNA is TGTGCTAGCAGCCCGGGACAGCTTCAAGAGACCCAGTACTTC.

The rearrangement uses TRBV4-1 and TRBJ1-1, with 8 bases matching TRBD1. The length of the CDR3 is 16 residues. Germline assignment: CDR1 MGHRA and CDR2 YSYEKL. V shed 5 bases and J 1 base; nucleotides not matched to a gene: 9. This CDR3 is CASSLSPGTGNTEAFF. The CDR3 coding sequence is TGCGCCAGCAGCTTAAGTCCCGGGACAGGGAACACTGAAGCTTTCTTT.

The chain combines TRBV2 with TRBJ2-5; D perhaps matches TRBD2 (5 bases). Trimming pared 7 bases from V and 2 bases from J, leaving 20 bases between. This CDR3 spans 16 amino acids. Germline loops: CDR1 SNHLY, CDR2 FYNNEI. CDR3 residues: CASTASPSTTQETQYF. As DNA, the CDR3 is TGTGCCAGCACCGCCTCCCCTTCGACTACACAAGAGACCCAGTACTTC.

The genes are TRBV7-2 and TRBJ2-7; 9 bases are shared with TRBD2. Per germline, CDR1 SGHTA and CDR2 FQGNSA. The CDR3 has 14 amino acids. V gave up 5 bases and J gave up 6 bases; unmatched junction bases: 8. CDR3 in DNA: TGTGCCAGCAGCCCCGGGCGGGGGGGTGTCGAGCAGTACTTC. It codes for CASSPGRGGVEQYF.

The gene calls are TRBV7-9 and TRBJ2-5, with 15 bases aligning to TRBD2. CDR3 length equals 18 residues. Germline CDR1 SEHNR, CDR2 FQNEAQ (reference sequence). The ends lost 5 bases at V and 5 bases at J; junction bases unmatched: 12. The CDR3 loop reads CASSPGTSGGTTRETQYF. CDR3 DNA: TGTGCCAGCAGCCCGGGGACTAGCGGGGGGACCACCCGGGAGACCCAGTACTTC.

The rearrangement uses TRBV2 and TRBJ2-3, with 7 bases aligning to TRBD2. The trim removed 6 bases at V and 3 bases at J, leaving 21 bases unmatched. CDR3 length: 19 residues. Germline V gene lookup returns CDR1 SNHLY and CDR2 FYNNEI. CDR3 DNA: TGTGCCAGCAGCGCCTCCCTGGGGGGGGGTGGGTTCGGTACAGATACGCAGTATTTT. The encoded protein is CASSASLGGGGFGTDTQYF.

This clone was found once. The chain carries TRBV5-4 and TRBJ2-1; weak D call: TRBD2 (5 bases). The germline V and J ends were trimmed by 3 bases and 5 bases, with 15 bases remaining between them. This CDR3 comprises 15 residues. Germline CDR1 is SGHNT and CDR2 is YYREEE (reference sequence). This CDR3 reads CASSWERYLNNEQFF. CDR3 nucleotides: TGTGCCAGCAGCTGGGAGCGATACCTAAACAATGAGCAGTTCTTC.

This chain joins TRBV19 and TRBJ2-1, with D perhaps matching TRBD2 (6 bases). The CDR3 consists of 14 residues. V lost 3 bases and J 7 bases, leaving 13 bases between the germline ends. Germline loops: CDR1 LNHDA, CDR2 SQIVND (reference sequence). The CDR3 here is CASSIRSGYNEQFF. The CDR3 DNA sequence: TGTGCCAGTAGTATTCGGAGCGGGTATAATGAGCAGTTCTTC.

The chain is built from TRBV27 and TRBJ2-3, with TRBD1 matching 8 bases. The CDR3 contains 13 residues. The V gene's germline CDR1 is MNHEY and CDR2 SMNVEV (reference sequence). J lost 4 bases, V lost 5 bases, and 2 bases had no gene match. The CDR3 region is CASSHRGSDTQYF. The CDR3, as DNA: TGTGCCAGCAGTCACAGGGGGTCAGATACGCAGTATTTT.

This sequence joins TRBV30 and TRBJ1-2, with TRBD1 as a possible D gene (5 bases). Germline-derived CDR1 and CDR2 are GTSNPN and SVGIG (reference sequence). The CDR3 contains 13 residues. V lost 8 bases, J lost 8 bases, and 21 bases lay in between. This chain's CDR3 is CAGRDWRTGGYTF. The DNA for the CDR3 is TGTGCCGGCCGGGACTGGAGGACGGGAGGCTACACCTTC.

The chain joins TRBV5-1 to TRBJ2-5; TRBD1 aligns across 12 bases. Germline V gives CDR1 SGHRS, CDR2 YFSETQ. V shed 4 bases, J shed 5 bases, and the junction held 9 bases outside the gene matches. There are 16 residues in the CDR3. This CDR3 reads CASSPSGTGGLETQYF. The CDR3, as DNA: TGCGCCAGCAGCCCCTCGGGGACAGGGGGCTTGGAGACCCAGTACTTC.

This clone was seen a handful of times. The genes are TRBV4-1 and TRBJ2-1, with a possible D match to TRBD2 (6 bases). CDR3 length: 16 residues. Germline V gene data show CDR1 as MGHRA and CDR2 as YSYEKL. V lost 4 bases to trimming and J lost 4 bases, with 17 bases between them. The CDR3 nucleotides read TGCGCCAGCAGCCCCGCTGCGGGATCTAGTTACAATGAGCAGTTCTTC. This sequence encodes CASSPAAGSSYNEQFF.